This T cell receptor beta chain derives from a study of T cells expressing NK-cell markers. The wider study: Repertoire data for TCR beta were derived from sorted T cells (CD3+CD56+NKG2C+, CD3+CD56+NKG2C- and CD3+CD56-NKG2C+).

A note on this clonotype: Its antigen is not known.

Germline CDR1 and CDR2: SGHAT and FQNNGV. CDR3 length: 21 amino acids. TCRdb reprocessed the 5' RACE reads, with one entry per CDR3 protein and no DNA. Its table records a few hundred thousand distinct CDR3 sequences. Study-wide points: There remained a lack of clarity about HCMV specificity of expanded NKG2C+ T cell clones.

What was sequenced was blood T cells: a sorted CD56 or NKG2C T cell subset, CD4+ or CD8+ T cells, or bulk PBMC T cells (not recorded which). The source of this sequence is a man aged 18-30 years in good health. The chain couples TRBV11-2 to TRBJ2-5; TCRdb indicates TRBD1, and absent DNA this call remains unverified. The CDR3 protein is CASSTPPGQGALTPSQETQYF.